The subject of this entry is one T cell receptor beta chain. TCRdb's copy holds only in-frame clones and misses some; the assay was immunoSEQ multiplex PCR. Altogether 60,000 to 65,000 clones are present, around 87% being singletons, with the ten largest covering 11%. The sample belongs to a study of OX40 agonist ivuxolimab in advanced cancers. About the research overall: An agonistic anti-OX40 (CD134) antibody, ivuxolimab, was used to treat the patients.

V was shortened by 4 bases and J by 0 bases, with 11 bases between the two germline ends. The CDR3 runs to 14 residues. Enrollment shut out patients with autoimmune disease history or systemic immunosuppression. The J gene is TRBJ2-7, the V gene TRBV5-7; unclear D gene. TRBV5-7 is reported as an ORF; its role is uncertain. The clonotype originates from an adult with an advanced solid tumor such as melanoma, head and neck, liver or kidney cancer. The sample here was CD4+ or CD8+ T cells sorted from blood, taken in a trial of the OX40 agonist ivuxolimab. The DNA for the CDR3 is TGTGCCAGCAGCAGCCGGGTTCACTCCTACGAGCAGTACTTC. Protein sequence: CASSSRVHSYEQYF.